The next 24 T cell receptor beta chains were all read from a single sample in a study of blood T cell repertoires in COVID-19. This table comes from immunoSEQ multiplex PCR, and its TCRdb copy is limited to in-frame clones, with some not included. Seen here are some 80,000 clones, 75% to 85% observed once, and the top ten hold roughly 5.9%. The sequencing sample was made of peripheral blood. The receptors were sampled from a woman aged 80 or over with active or convalescent COVID-19.

Only one count was recorded for this clone. The V gene is TRBV10-3, the J gene TRBJ2-5; the match to TRBD1 covers 7 bases. J gave up 1 base and V 6 bases, and 2 bases lay outside the gene matches. CDR3 length equals 13 residues. The germline V gene encodes CDR1 ENHRY and CDR2 SYGVKD. CDR3 in amino acids: CAISAGGQETQYF. DNA of the CDR3: TGTGCCATCAGCGCAGGGGGCCAAGAGACCCAGTACTTC.

This clone was seen only once. The chain couples TRBV11-2 to TRBJ1-4; 7 bases are shared with TRBD1. Losses at the gene ends were 0 bases for V and 7 bases for J; bases not matched to a gene: 5. Per germline, CDR1 SGHAT and CDR2 FQNNGV. This CDR3 has 15 amino acids. The CDR3 DNA is TGTGCCAGCAGCTTAGATTCGACAGGGACTGAAAAACTGTTTTTT. Its protein product is CASSLDSTGTEKLFF.

This clone was detected a few times. The chain joins TRBV7-8 to TRBJ2-7; TRBD1 agrees at 8 bases. Looked up from germline, CDR1 is SGHVS and CDR2 is FQNEAQ. The junction had 10 bases not matched to a gene; V was cut back by 5 bases and J by 4 bases. This CDR3 spans 15 amino acids. CDR3 region: CASSESLDRVYEQYF. The CDR3 coding sequence is TGTGCCAGCAGCGAATCGCTGGACAGGGTGTACGAGCAGTACTTC.

The gene calls are TRBV7-2 and TRBJ1-1; 7 nucleotides line up with TRBD1. The CDR3 consists of 13 residues. After removal of 4 bases from V and 7 bases from J, the junction contained 6 bases not matched to a gene. Germline V gene lookup returns CDR1 SGHTA and CDR2 FQGNSA. In DNA, the CDR3 is TGTGCCAGCAGCTGGGACAGACAGGGTGAAGCTTTCTTT. Amino acids: CASSWDRQGEAFF.

The chain recombines TRBV12-5 with TRBJ2-7; 16 bases match TRBD2. The V and J ends lost 3 bases and 2 bases, in that order; junction bases with no gene match: 7. The CDR3 contains 18 residues. CDR1 LGHNT and CDR2 FRNRAP come from the germline V gene. The CDR3 region is CASGFHGTSGGGTYEQYF. CDR3 nucleotides: TGTGCTAGTGGTTTCCACGGGACTAGCGGGGGGGGAACCTACGAGCAGTACTTC.

The chain joins TRBV19 to TRBJ2-7; TRBD2 aligns across 8 bases. Looked up from germline, CDR1 is LNHDA and CDR2 is SQIVND (reference sequence). V lost 3 bases, J lost 5 bases, and 9 bases stayed unmatched. There are 15 residues in the CDR3. As DNA, the CDR3 is TGTGCCAGTAGTATTGCGGGGGGCAGTTTCGACGAGCAGTACTTC. The encoded protein is CASSIAGGSFDEQYF.

This rearrangement joins TRBV15 to TRBJ2-7, with 13 bases aligning to TRBD2. The V gene end was trimmed by 3 bases and the J gene end by 4 bases; junction bases not matched to a gene: 12. Germline assignment: CDR1 LNHNV and CDR2 YYDKDF (reference sequence). This CDR3 spans 18 amino acids. CDR3 region: CATSSDEPGLAGLYEQYF. The CDR3 DNA follows: TGTGCCACCAGCAGTGACGAACCGGGACTAGCGGGACTATACGAGCAGTACTTC. Variable domain in full (rest from reference TRBV15 and TRBJ2-7): DAMVIQNPRYQVTQFGKPVTLSCSQTLNHNVMYWYQQKSSQAPKLLFHYYDKDFNNEADTPDNFQSRRPNTSFCFLDIRSPGLGDTAMYLCATSSDEPGLAGLYEQYFGPGTRLTVT.

This clone was seen only once. The rearrangement uses TRBV7-2 and TRBJ1-1; 7 bases are shared with TRBD1. After removal of 5 bases from V and 1 base from J, the junction contained 4 bases not matched to a gene. The CDR3 loop spans 14 amino acids. Germline V CDR1 and CDR2: SGHTA, FQGNSA. The CDR3 is CASSAYRGNTEAFF. The CDR3 nucleotides are TGTGCCAGCAGCGCCTACAGGGGGAACACTGAAGCTTTCTTT.

The chain joins TRBV10-3 to TRBJ1-1; a weak D match, TRBD1 (6 bases). Trimming removed 10 bases from V and 2 bases from J, with 20 bases in between. The CDR3 has 15 amino acids. Germline V CDR1 and CDR2: ENHRY, SYGVKD. DNA of the CDR3: TGTGCCAGCCGGGGGGGGACAAGGGATAACACTGAAGCTTTCTTT. This sequence encodes CASRGGTRDNTEAFF.

The CDR3 loop is CASSLTPSNQPQHF. Written as DNA, the CDR3 is TGTGCCAGTAGTCTCACACCGAGCAATCAGCCCCAGCATTTT. The rearrangement uses TRBV19 and TRBJ1-5; D remains ambiguous. This CDR3 is 14 amino acids long. V lost 5 bases, J lost 1 base, and 9 bases lay in between. Germline CDR1 reads LNHDA; CDR2 reads SQIVND (reference sequence).

This clone was observed a few times. The chain carries TRBV28 and TRBJ2-7, with a possible D match to TRBD2 (6 bases). This CDR3 has 11 amino acids. Germline-derived CDR1 and CDR2 are MDHEN and SYDVKM. V was trimmed by 4 bases and J by 5 bases, leaving 6 bases between them. The CDR3 spells CASSWGDEQYF. CDR3 sequence (DNA): TGTGCCAGCAGTTGGGGGGACGAGCAGTACTTC.

The chain's CDR3 is CASSPPRGDSSTDTQYF. The DNA for the CDR3 is TGTGCCAGCAGCCCCCCCCGGGGGGACTCTAGCACAGATACGCAGTATTTT. The chain has TRBV5-4 and TRBJ2-3; 7 bases match TRBD2. Germline V gene data show CDR1 as SGHNT and CDR2 as YYREEE (reference sequence). The CDR3 loop spans 17 amino acids. V was clipped by 4 bases and J by 0 bases; unmatched bases: 11.

This clone was seen only a few times. The CDR3 bases are TGCGCCAGCAGCAAGACTAGCGGAGCCCTATACGAGCAGTACTTC. This gives the protein CASSKTSGALYEQYF. The V and J genes are TRBV5-1 and TRBJ2-7, with 9 positions matching TRBD2. The V and J ends lost 4 bases and 4 bases, in that order; junction bases with no gene match: 9. CDR1 is SGHRS, CDR2 YFSETQ, per germline. The CDR3 length is 15 residues.

V and J are TRBV5-1 and TRBJ1-6; 10 nucleotides match TRBD1. Trimming at V came to 4 bases and at J to 10 bases, leaving 8 bases not matched to a gene. The CDR3 has 15 amino acids. CDR1 and CDR2 (germline): SGHRS, YFSETQ. The CDR3: CASSRSTGGKSPLHF. The CDR3 region has the DNA TGCGCCAGCAGCCGGTCGACAGGGGGCAAATCACCCCTCCACTTT.

The chain joins TRBV15 to TRBJ1-6, with TRBD1 identical over 10 bases. The J segment lost 0 bases and the V segment lost 1 base, leaving 9 bases of the junction unmatched. The CDR3 spans 20 residues. The germline V gene has CDR1 LNHNV and CDR2 YYDKDF (reference sequence). CDR3 amino acids: CATSRGGQGGLISYNSPLHF. The CDR3 DNA follows: TGTGCCACCAGCAGAGGTGGACAGGGGGGCTTGATCTCCTATAATTCACCCCTCCACTTT.

The chain carries TRBV7-8 and TRBJ1-1, with D possibly matching TRBD1 (5 bases). Germline-derived CDR1 and CDR2 are SGHVS and FQNEAQ. The length of the CDR3 is 14 residues. Trimming took off 6 bases at V and 4 bases at J, with 15 bases between the two ends. This CDR3 reads CASRRGGVGTEAFF. CDR3 nucleotides: TGTGCCAGCAGAAGGGGCGGTGTGGGCACTGAAGCTTTCTTT.

This clone was recorded a few times. The chain couples TRBV2 to TRBJ1-6, with 7 bases that match TRBD1. Germline values: CDR1 SNHLY, CDR2 FYNNEI. The V gene end was trimmed by 10 bases and the J gene end by 0 bases; junction bases not matched to a gene: 9. The CDR3 is 16 amino acids. CDR3 loop: CANGGGLSSYNSPLHF. CDR3 DNA sequence: TGTGCCAACGGAGGGGGCCTCAGCTCCTATAATTCACCCCTCCACTTT.

J is TRBJ2-3 and V is TRBV18, with 10 bases identical to TRBD1. J gave up 6 bases and V 2 bases, and 5 bases lay outside the gene matches. Germline lookup yields CDR1 KGHSH and CDR2 LQKENI. This CDR3 has 15 amino acids. CDR3 sequence: CASSPEDRGRDTQYF. The CDR3 coding sequence is TGTGCCAGCTCACCAGAAGACAGGGGGCGGGATACGCAGTATTTT.

The count of this clone is one. The chain carries TRBV6-5 and TRBJ1-1, with TRBD1 as a possible D gene (5 bases). Trimming removed 5 bases from V and 6 bases from J, with 13 bases in between. Germline V gene data show CDR1 as MNHEY and CDR2 as SVGAGI. The CDR3 covers 13 residues. The CDR3 region is CASSIRTNAEAFF. CDR3 nucleotides: TGTGCCAGCAGTATCCGGACAAATGCTGAAGCTTTCTTT.

The J gene is TRBJ1-2, the V gene TRBV5-1; TRBD1 might be the D (5 bases). This CDR3 has 13 amino acids. Between the trimmed V and J ends, which lost 4 bases and 8 bases, there was a span of 15 bases. CDR1 is SGHRS, CDR2 YFSETQ, per germline. CDR3 DNA: TGCGCCAGCAGCCTGCAGGGTCCGTCGGGCTACACCTTC. It yields the protein CASSLQGPSGYTF.

The chain has TRBV7-2 and TRBJ2-7; perhaps TRBD2 as D (6 bases). V was cut by 2 bases and J by 1 base, with 12 bases left in between. The germline gives CDR1 SGHTA, CDR2 FQGNSA. This CDR3 is 15 amino acids long. CDR3 amino acids: CASSLLGGGSYEQYF. Written as DNA, the CDR3 is TGTGCCAGCAGCTTATTGGGTGGAGGGTCCTACGAGCAGTACTTC.

This rearrangement joins TRBV18 to TRBJ2-2, with TRBD1 matching over 7 bases. This CDR3 is 19 amino acids long. The J segment lost 1 base and the V segment lost 3 bases, leaving 14 bases of the junction unmatched. CDR1 is KGHSH and CDR2 is LQKENI in the germline V gene. CDR3 amino acids: CASSPLQGYNLLNTGELFF. The CDR3 DNA reads as TGTGCCAGCTCACCCCTACAGGGGTATAACCTATTGAACACCGGGGAGCTGTTTTTT.

The chain joins TRBV21-1 to TRBJ1-2; TRBD1, the table's D call, was not compared with the DNA. TRBV21-1 is annotated as a pseudogene. The CDR3 has 18 residues. The CDR3 loop reads CASSKRGSQGAIDYGYTF. The CDR3 bases are TGTGCCAGCAGCAAACGGGGCTCTCAGGGGGCTATTGACTATGGCTACACCTTC.

V gene TRBV7-9 combines with J gene TRBJ2-5; no reliable D call. V was pared by 1 base and J by 6 bases, with 9 bases between. Germline V gives CDR1 SEHNR, CDR2 FQNEAQ (reference sequence). The CDR3 sequence is 13 residues long. For the CDR3, the DNA is TGTGCCAGCAGCTTAGAAAGGCGGCAGACCCAGTACTTC. This gives the protein CASSLERRQTQYF.